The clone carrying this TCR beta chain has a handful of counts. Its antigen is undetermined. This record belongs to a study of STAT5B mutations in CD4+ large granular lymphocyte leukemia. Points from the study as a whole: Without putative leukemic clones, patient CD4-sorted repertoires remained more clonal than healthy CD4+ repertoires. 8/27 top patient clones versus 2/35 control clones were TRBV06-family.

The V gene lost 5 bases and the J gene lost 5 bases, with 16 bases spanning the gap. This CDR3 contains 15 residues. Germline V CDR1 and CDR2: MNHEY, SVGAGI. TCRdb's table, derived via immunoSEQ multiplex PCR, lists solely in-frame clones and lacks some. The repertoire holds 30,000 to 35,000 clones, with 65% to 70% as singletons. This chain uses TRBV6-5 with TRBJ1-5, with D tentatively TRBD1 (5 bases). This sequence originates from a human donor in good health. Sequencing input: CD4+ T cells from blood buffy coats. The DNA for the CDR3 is TGTGCCAGCAGTATCCAGGGAGGCGCGCATCAGCCCCAGCATTTT. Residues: CASSIQGGAHQPQHF.